This T cell receptor (beta chain) was captured in a study of T cell responses to AZD1222 COVID-19 vaccine. Study details: Second doses were pooled across both intervals (about 4 or about 12 weeks). Study-wide points: The peak T cell response came first, and repertoires were sampled only after it. Targeting of unmutated variant regions was reportedly seen in nearly half of spike-specific TCRs. The sample set comprised mostly white British donors with more females, and clonal diversity was possibly underestimated.

V lost 6 bases and J lost 5; bases outside the gene matches: 13. The CDR3 is made up of 17 amino acids. CDR1 is MDHEN, CDR2 SYDVKM, per germline. Libraries were prepared by immunoSEQ multiplex PCR; TCRdb keeps only in-frame clonotypes and omits some of them. The sample lists 110,000 to 150,000 clones; more than 85% were seen once. This clone occurred once. Its target is unknown. Sequenced material: peripheral blood, taken on day 0 of AZD1222 vaccination. The V call is TRBV28, the J call TRBJ1-5; 10 nucleotides line up with TRBD1. This TCR came from an adult in good health. DNA for the CDR3: TGTGCCAGCAGCCACCTTGGACAGGGGGATACAGATCAGCCCCAGCATTTT. Its translation is CASSHLGQGDTDQPQHF.